This T cell receptor beta chain was documented in a study of metastatic and nonmetastatic thyroid tumors. Study-level background: Repertoire comparison spanned blood and tumor or nodule tissue of malignant and benign thyroid patients.

Study results and limitations: In blood and tumor, TCR beta diversity was reportedly significantly higher in malignant thyroid tumors than in benign nodules.

As to this clone: Its antigen is still unknown.

Study processing details: Clinicopathological groups supplied CDR3 differences that were used to build a distant-metastasis classifier for papillary thyroid cancer. MiXCR was used by TCRdb to re-call the PCR reads. The authors' filters were not applied to this entry. The table has some 25,000 clones, about 15% seen once. There are 14 residues in the CDR3. In germline, CDR1 is DFQATT, CDR2 SNEGSKA (reference sequence). The trim removed 6 bases at V and 6 bases at J, leaving 9 bases unmatched. All patients reached thyroid surgery having received no treatment beforehand. Sequences were obtained from blood. The chain couples TRBV20-1 to TRBJ2-1, with 9 nucleotides matching TRBD2. The TCR comes from a female donor with papillary thyroid cancer or a benign thyroid nodule (not recorded which). Some clones in this sample may be carry-over from other donors' samples. Written as DNA, the CDR3 is TGCAGTGCGTGGGCAAGCGGGGGGCTCAATGAGCAGTTCTTC. Its translation is CSAWASGGLNEQFF.